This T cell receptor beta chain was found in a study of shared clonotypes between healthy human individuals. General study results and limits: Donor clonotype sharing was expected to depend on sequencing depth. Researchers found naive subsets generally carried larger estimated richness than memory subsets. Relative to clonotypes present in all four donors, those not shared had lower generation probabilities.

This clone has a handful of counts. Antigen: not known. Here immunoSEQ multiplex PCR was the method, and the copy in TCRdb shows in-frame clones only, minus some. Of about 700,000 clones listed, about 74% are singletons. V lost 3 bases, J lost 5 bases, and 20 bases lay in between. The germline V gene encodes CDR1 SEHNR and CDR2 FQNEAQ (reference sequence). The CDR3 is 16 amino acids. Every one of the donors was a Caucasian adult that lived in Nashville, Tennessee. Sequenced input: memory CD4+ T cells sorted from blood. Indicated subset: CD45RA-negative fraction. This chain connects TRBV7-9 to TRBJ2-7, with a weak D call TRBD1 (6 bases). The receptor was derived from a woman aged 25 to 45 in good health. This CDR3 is CASSFDLGQGRHEQYF. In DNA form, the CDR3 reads TGTGCCAGCAGCTTCGATCTGGGTCAGGGGAGACACGAGCAGTACTTC.